The subject of this entry is one TCR beta chain. V was shortened by 3 bases and J by 1 base, with 9 bases between the two germline ends. The CDR3 extends over 14 amino acids. Germline V gene data show CDR1 as MNHEY and CDR2 as SMNVEV (reference sequence). TCRdb's copy holds only in-frame clones and misses some; the assay was immunoSEQ multiplex PCR. The data contain 140,000 to 150,000 clones, about 89% of them singletons. The data derive from a study of blood T cell repertoires in COVID-19. The gene calls are TRBV27 and TRBJ2-5, with D uncertain. This TCR was recovered from a man between 60 and 75 years old with active or convalescent COVID-19. The sequenced sample was peripheral blood. The chain's CDR3 is CASSFLRSQETQYF. The CDR3 bases are TGTGCCAGCAGTTTCCTACGGAGCCAAGAGACCCAGTACTTC.